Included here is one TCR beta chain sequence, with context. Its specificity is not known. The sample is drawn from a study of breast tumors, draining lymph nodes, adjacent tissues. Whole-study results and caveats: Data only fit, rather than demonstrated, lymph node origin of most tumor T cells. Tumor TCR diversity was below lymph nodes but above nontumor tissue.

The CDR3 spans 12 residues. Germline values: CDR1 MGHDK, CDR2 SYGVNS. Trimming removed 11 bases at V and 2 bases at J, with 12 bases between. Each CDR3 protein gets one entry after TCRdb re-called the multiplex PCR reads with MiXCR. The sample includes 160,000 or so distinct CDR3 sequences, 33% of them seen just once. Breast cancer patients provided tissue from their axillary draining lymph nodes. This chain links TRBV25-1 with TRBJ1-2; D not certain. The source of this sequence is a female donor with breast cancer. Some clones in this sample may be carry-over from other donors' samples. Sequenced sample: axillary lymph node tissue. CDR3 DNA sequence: TGTGCCGAGCGCGTGGGGAACTATGGCTACACCTTC. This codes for CAERVGNYGYTF.